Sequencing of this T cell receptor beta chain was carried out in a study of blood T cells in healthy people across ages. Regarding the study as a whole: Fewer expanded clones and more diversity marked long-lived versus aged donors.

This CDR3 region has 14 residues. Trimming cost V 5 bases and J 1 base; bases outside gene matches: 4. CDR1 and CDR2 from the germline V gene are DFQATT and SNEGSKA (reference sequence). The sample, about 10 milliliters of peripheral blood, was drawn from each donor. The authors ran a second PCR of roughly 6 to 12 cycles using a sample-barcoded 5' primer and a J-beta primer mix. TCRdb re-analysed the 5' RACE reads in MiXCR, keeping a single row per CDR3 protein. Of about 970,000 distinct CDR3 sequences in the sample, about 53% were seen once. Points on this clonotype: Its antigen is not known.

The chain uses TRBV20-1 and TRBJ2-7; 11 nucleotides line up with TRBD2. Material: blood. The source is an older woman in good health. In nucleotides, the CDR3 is TGCAGTGCTGACGGGACTAGCGGTTCCTACGAGCAGTACTTC. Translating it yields CSADGTSGSYEQYF.